This T cell receptor (beta chain) derives from a study of T cells in Graves' hyperthyroidism and ophthalmopathy. Study observations and caveats: Clonotypes that were expanded in thyroid above 0.001 mostly appeared in blood too. Model predictions of ophthalmopathy came a median approximately 6.5 months before onset.

This clonotype was detected many times. Its antigen remains unidentified. TCR beta CDR3 regions were amplified from RNA transcripts. First-round RT-PCR of the TCR CDR3 relied on the HTBI primer set. One entry per CDR3 protein results from TCRdb running MiXCR on the multiplex PCR reads. The repertoire holds approximately 600,000 distinct CDR3 sequences, approximately 14% seen once, with less than 6% in the top ten. CDR3 size: 14 residues. The J segment lost 4 bases and the V segment lost 9 bases, leaving 8 bases of the junction unmatched. Germline lookup yields CDR1 SNHLY and CDR2 FYNNEI. Sequenced sample: blood. The sequence was obtained from a woman younger than 45 with Graves' hyperthyroidism that later progressed to Graves' ophthalmopathy. The rearrangement joins TRBV2 to TRBJ2-4, with TRBD1 matching 8 bases. For the CDR3, the DNA is TGTGCCAGTGCGGGGACAGGAACTAAAAACATTCAGTACTTC. Protein: CASAGTGTKNIQYF.